Listed here are 10 T cell receptor beta chains from one sample, sequenced in a study of cytomegalovirus exposure and HLA in healthy donors. PCR employed 60 Vbeta and 13 Jbeta primers. This table comes from immunoSEQ multiplex PCR, and its TCRdb copy is limited to in-frame clones, with some not included. The table gives 65,000 to 95,000 clones; the top ten clones make up 7.5% of it. Sequencing input: PBMCs. The source is a female donor in good health and CMV-seropositive.

This chain joins TRBV5-1 and TRBJ2-7; tentative D call: TRBD1 (6 bases). Per the germline V gene, CDR1 is SGHRS and CDR2 is YFSETQ. The CDR3 covers 12 residues. Trimming removed 0 bases from V and 7 bases from J, with 8 bases in between. This CDR3 reads CASSLGGGEQYF. CDR3 nucleotides: TGCGCCAGCAGCTTGGGAGGGGGAGAGCAGTACTTC.

J is TRBJ1-2 and V is TRBV7-2, with 7 bases fitting TRBD1. Trimming removed 5 bases from V and 2 bases from J; junction bases left unmatched: 8. The CDR3 is 15 amino acids. CDR1 and CDR2 (germline): SGHTA, FQGNSA. CDR3 in DNA: TGTGCCAGCAGCCATCCTCGGACAGGCAACTATGGCTACACCTTC. Its translation is CASSHPRTGNYGYTF. The full variable domain, rest sourced from reference TRBV7-2 and TRBJ1-2, is GAGVSQSPSNKVTEKGKDVELRCDPISGHTALYWYRQSLGQGLEFLIYFQGNSAPDKSGLPSDRFSAERTGGSVSTLTIQRTQQEDSAVYLCASSHPRTGNYGYTFGSGTRLTVV.

The V and J genes are TRBV28 and TRBJ2-4, with 7 bases aligning to TRBD1. After removal of 5 bases from V and 8 bases from J, the junction contained 6 bases not matched to a gene. This CDR3 is 13 amino acids long. CDR1 and CDR2 (germline): MDHEN, SYDVKM. CDR3 coding DNA: TGTGCCAGCAGTCAAACAGGGGACCACATTCAGTACTTC. Residues: CASSQTGDHIQYF. Based on the CDR3 plus reference TRBV28 and TRBJ2-4, the full variable domain is DVKVTQSSRYLVKRTGEKVFLECVQDMDHENMFWYRQDPGLGLRLIYFSYDVKMKEKGDIPEGYSVSREKKERFSLILESASTNQTSMYLCASSQTGDHIQYFGAGTRLSVL.

The chain combines TRBV6-4 with TRBJ1-1; the match to TRBD1 covers 9 bases. CDR1 is MRHNA and CDR2 is SNTAGT in the germline V gene. V lost 6 bases, J lost 2 bases, and 1 base stayed unmatched. The CDR3 extends over 13 amino acids. CDR3 sequence: CASRDRGNTEAFF. CDR3 sequence (DNA): TGTGCCAGCAGGGACAGGGGAAACACTGAAGCTTTCTTT.

This clone is medium-sized by frequency. The rearrangement uses TRBV7-9 and TRBJ2-7, with a tentative D call TRBD1 (5 bases). Trimming cost V 1 base and J 5 bases, with 9 bases left between them. CDR1 is SEHNR, CDR2 FQNEAQ, per germline (reference sequence). The CDR3 spans 13 residues. The CDR3 protein is CASSLGGRDEQYF. CDR3 sequence (DNA): TGTGCCAGCAGCTTAGGGGGCAGGGACGAGCAGTACTTC. The full variable domain, with the rest looked up from reference TRBV7-9 and TRBJ2-7, is DTGVSQNPRHKITKRGQNVTFRCDPISEHNRLYWYRQTLGQGPEFLTYFQNEAQLEKSRLLSDRFSAERPKGSFSTLEIQRTEQGDSAMYLCASSLGGRDEQYFGPGTRLTVT.

The V call is TRBV7-9, the J call TRBJ2-7, with a weak D call TRBD1 (5 bases). CDR1 is SEHNR and CDR2 is FQNEAQ in the germline V gene (reference sequence). The CDR3 totals 15 residues. Between the trimmed V and J ends, which lost 1 base and 0 bases, there was a span of 10 bases. The CDR3: CASSLGAGRSYEQYF. As DNA, the CDR3 is TGTGCCAGCAGCTTAGGGGCAGGGCGCTCCTACGAGCAGTACTTC.

The gene calls are TRBV9 and TRBJ2-5; possible D gene TRBD2, 6 bases. The CDR3 covers 17 residues. The germline CDR1 and CDR2 sequences are SGDLS and YYNGEE. V lost 5 bases and J 0 bases, leaving 20 bases between the germline ends. CDR3 residues: CASSSEGTIAYQETQYF. The DNA for the CDR3 is TGTGCCAGCAGTTCGGAGGGGACCATAGCGTACCAAGAGACCCAGTACTTC.

V is TRBV5-4 and J is TRBJ2-2; TRBD2 matches at 7 bases. V was clipped by 2 bases and J by 6 bases; unmatched bases: 1. Germline values: CDR1 SGHNT, CDR2 YYREEE (reference sequence). CDR3 length equals 13 residues. The DNA of the CDR3 is TGTGCCAGCAGCTTCGGACTAGCCGGGGAGCTGTTTTTT. It translates to CASSFGLAGELFF.

The V call is TRBV9, the J call TRBJ1-2; no reliable D call. Germline lookup yields CDR1 SGDLS and CDR2 YYNGEE. The CDR3 runs to 12 residues. V shed 5 bases and J shed 0 bases, with 5 bases lying between them. CDR3 protein: CASRGANYGYTF. The CDR3 coding sequence is TGTGCCAGCAGAGGAGCTAACTATGGCTACACCTTC.

The V call is TRBV29-1, the J call TRBJ1-1; D unclear. The CDR3 has 10 amino acids. Germline values: CDR1 SQVTM, CDR2 ANQGSEA. The ends were cut back, 7 bases at V and 1 base at J, with 4 bases in the middle. The CDR3 DNA sequence: TGCAGCGCTAAGAACACTGAAGCTTTCTTT. As protein: CSAKNTEAFF.